This T cell receptor (beta chain) is from a study of blood T cell repertoires in COVID-19 (dated by TCRdb to 2018 to 2021). With regard to the full study: Collaborator samples came from the United States, Italy and Spain and covered acute and convalescent phases of COVID-19. The sample metadata nearly always contained a de-identified subject ID, COVID-19 status, age in years and sex. The samples were drawn from the first 160 participants of the ongoing ImmuneRACE study and from 1,200 or so subjects provided by 6 global collaborators. The prospective study material was composed of cDNA or gDNA derived from T cells, B-cell-depleted T cells, or PBMCs. Where available, HLA class I and class II types were obtained from metadata supplied by the sample provider rather than from assay-based typing. A freely available public database, intended as a resource for researchers studying the immune response to SARS-CoV-2, is where the repertoires were released. Subjects who had been exposed to COVID-19, were actively infected with it, or had recovered from it provided the deeply sampled blood TCRbeta repertoires that made up the dataset. The study at large found these results: The quantity of clinical and demographic metadata differed by source and by participant and was supplied without curation.

Collaborating institutions collected whole blood in K2EDTA tubes following their own protocols. For TCRbeta analysis, collaborator samples were shipped as frozen whole blood, as isolated PBMCs, or as DNA extracted from either sample type. The germline V gene encodes CDR1 GTSNPN and CDR2 SVGIG (reference sequence). Trimming leaves V shorter by 5 bases and J shorter by 5 bases, with the junction holding 9 bases beyond the gene matches. Reading from cysteine to phenylalanine, the CDR3 counts 15 amino acids. Only the CDR3 region is kept as DNA, spanning 45 bases read in frame from base 1. The immunoSEQ Assay, a bias-controlled multiplex PCR, was used to amplify TCRbeta CDR3 regions from genomic DNA. The study's own analysis went as follows. The number of nucleated cells in each sample was estimated from the amplification of reference gene primers within the assay. Sequence reads were collapsed and filtered to measure the absolute abundance of every unique TCRbeta CDR3 rearrangement. Productive Simpson clonality was computed per sample as the square root of Simpson's diversity index over productive rearrangements. Not all clones reach the TCRdb copy of this immuneACCESS table, which keeps in-frame sequences only. Checked studies attribute under half of the gap to unresolved V genes and leave the rest unexplained. V, J and clone size derive from that table, while D and trimming were established from the DNA sequence. This sample is represented by 150,000 to 200,000 clones; roughly 77% of them were singletons. Of the sample, around 9.9% is held by the ten largest clones.

The table lists this clone with a few counts. The antigen it recognizes is unknown. No base quality values were provided; no much bigger clone lies one nucleotide off. The rearranged chain carries TRBV30 and TRBJ1-6, with 7 bases aligning to TRBD1. The sequenced material came from peripheral blood. This clonotype was sampled from a human donor in a cohort sampled during active COVID-19. The CDR3 corresponds to CAWGRGTDHNSPLHF. The nucleotide sequence reads TGTGCCTGGGGGAGAGGGACAGACCATAATTCACCCCTCCACTTT.